This passage covers 2 T cell receptor beta chains from one sample sequenced in a study of early stage breast cancer tumors. Using immunoSEQ multiplex PCR, the repertoire was profiled, and TCRdb retains in-frame clones only, with some absent. The data contain 69,000 or so clones, around 80% of them singletons. The sequenced material came from blood. Receptors were obtained from a person in their 40s with breast cancer.

The rearrangement links TRBV25-1 to TRBJ2-5, with 8 bases identical to TRBD1. The CDR3 loop spans 15 amino acids. CDR1 MGHDK and CDR2 SYGVNS come from the germline V gene. With V trimmed by 1 base and J by 5 bases, 6 bases remained unmatched. CDR3 region: CASSESGGAGETQYF. DNA for the CDR3: TGTGCCAGCAGTGAATCAGGGGGCGCCGGGGAGACCCAGTACTTC.

This rearrangement joins TRBV2 to TRBJ1-1; the D gene is possibly TRBD1 (6 bases). This CDR3 has 15 residues. Germline CDR1 SNHLY, CDR2 FYNNEI. Trimming stripped 5 bases from V and 0 bases from J, with 13 bases between. CDR3 sequence reads: CASSYRASMNTEAFF. In DNA form, the CDR3 reads TGTGCCAGCAGTTACAGGGCTTCAATGAACACTGAAGCTTTCTTT. The complete variable domain, with remaining parts taken from reference TRBV2 and TRBJ1-1, reads EPEVTQTPSHQVTQMGQEVILRCVPISNHLYFYWYRQILGQKVEFLVSFYNNEISEKSEIFDDQFSVERPDGSNFTLKIRSTKLEDSAMYFCASSYRASMNTEAFFGQGTRLTVV.